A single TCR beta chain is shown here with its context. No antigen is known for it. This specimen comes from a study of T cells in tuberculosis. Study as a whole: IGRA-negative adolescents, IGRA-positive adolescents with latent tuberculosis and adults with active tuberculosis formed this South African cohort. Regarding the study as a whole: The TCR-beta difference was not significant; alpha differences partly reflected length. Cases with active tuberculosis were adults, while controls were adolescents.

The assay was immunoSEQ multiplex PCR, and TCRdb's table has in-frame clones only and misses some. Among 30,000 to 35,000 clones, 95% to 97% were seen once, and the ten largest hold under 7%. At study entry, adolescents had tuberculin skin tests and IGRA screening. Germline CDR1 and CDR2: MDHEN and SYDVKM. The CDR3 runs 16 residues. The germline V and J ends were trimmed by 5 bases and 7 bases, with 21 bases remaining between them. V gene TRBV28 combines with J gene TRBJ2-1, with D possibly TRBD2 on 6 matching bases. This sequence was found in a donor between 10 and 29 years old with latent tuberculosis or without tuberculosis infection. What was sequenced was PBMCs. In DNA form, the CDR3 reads TGTGCCAGCAGTGATCGTGGAGGGCCCTCGGGGAATGAGCAGTTCTTC. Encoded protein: CASSDRGGPSGNEQFF.